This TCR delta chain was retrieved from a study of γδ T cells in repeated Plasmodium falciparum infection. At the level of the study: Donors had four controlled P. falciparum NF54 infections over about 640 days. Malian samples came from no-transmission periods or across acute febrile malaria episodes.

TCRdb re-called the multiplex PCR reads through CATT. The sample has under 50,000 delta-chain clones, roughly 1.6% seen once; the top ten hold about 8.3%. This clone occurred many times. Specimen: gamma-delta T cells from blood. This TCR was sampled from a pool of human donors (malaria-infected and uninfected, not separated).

As DNA, the CDR3 is TGTGCCTGTGACCTGATTACTGGGGGCCTACTCTTCACCGATAAACTCATCTTT. This encodes CACDLITGGLLFTDKLIF. The genes are TRDV2 and TRDJ1; 8 nucleotides match TRDD3. The J gene is absent in TCRdb and was assigned here via DNA matching to germline. V was clipped by 3 bases and J by 1 base; unmatched bases: 15. The CDR3 spans 18 residues. Looked up from germline, CDR1 is GEAIGNYY and CDR2 is EKD.